This entry lists 28 T cell receptor beta chains sequenced from one sample in a study of blood T cell repertoires in COVID-19. Generated by immunoSEQ multiplex PCR, the TCRdb table keeps only in-frame clones and is missing some. The sample lists 70,000 or so clones, 76% occurring once. Sequencing input: peripheral blood. These TCRs come from a man between 60 and 70 years old with COVID-19, enrolled during active disease.

This chain joins TRBV30 and TRBJ2-1, with D possibly TRBD1 on 6 matching bases. V lost 0 bases and J lost 5, with 11 bases in between. Germline CDR1 and CDR2: GTSNPN and SVGIG (reference sequence). The CDR3 totals 14 residues. CDR3 protein: CAWSVNRADNEQFF. In nucleotides, the CDR3 is TGTGCCTGGAGTGTAAACAGGGCGGACAATGAGCAGTTCTTC.

The chain carries TRBV11-3 and TRBJ2-3; D is undetermined. The CDR3 is made up of 13 amino acids. Germline V CDR1 and CDR2: SGHNT, YENEEA. V was clipped by 5 bases and J by 6 bases, with 12 bases between them. The DNA of the CDR3 is TGTGCCAGCAGCCCGAATCGAGTGGATACGCAGTATTTT. It codes for CASSPNRVDTQYF.

The chain recombines TRBV5-1 with TRBJ2-1; D unclear. The CDR3 consists of 15 residues. Germline values: CDR1 SGHRS, CDR2 YFSETQ. Trimming removed 4 bases from V and 0 bases from J, with 11 bases in between. The CDR3 protein is CASSVDLSSYNEQFF. The CDR3 DNA follows: TGCGCCAGCAGCGTGGATTTGAGCTCCTACAATGAGCAGTTCTTC.

This rearrangement joins TRBV19 to TRBJ1-1; D is perhaps TRBD1 (5 bases). The CDR3 has 14 amino acids. The germline CDR1 and CDR2 sequences are LNHDA and SQIVND (reference sequence). Trimming shortened V by 5 bases and J by 4 bases, and 14 bases separated the two germline ends. The CDR3 is CASSVSREGTEAFF. CDR3 DNA: TGTGCCAGTAGTGTAAGCAGGGAGGGCACTGAAGCTTTCTTT.

This chain joins TRBV18 and TRBJ2-1; the match to TRBD2 covers 12 bases. Germline CDR1 reads KGHSH; CDR2 reads LQKENI. The V segment lost 11 bases and the J segment 10 bases; nucleotides outside the gene matches: 12. The CDR3 extends over 14 amino acids. The CDR3 sequence: CAGGTSGREGEQFF. DNA of the CDR3: TGTGCCGGGGGGACTAGCGGGCGAGAGGGAGAGCAGTTCTTC.

The rearrangement links TRBV6-5 to TRBJ2-7; 8 bases align to TRBD1. The J segment lost 3 bases and the V segment lost 6 bases, leaving 7 bases of the junction unmatched. The germline CDR1 and CDR2 sequences are MNHEY and SVGAGI. The CDR3 consists of 14 residues. CDR3 sequence: CASRGQGKNYEQYF. The DNA of the CDR3 is TGTGCCAGCAGAGGACAGGGCAAGAACTACGAGCAGTACTTC.

V gene TRBV28 combines with J gene TRBJ1-5; TRBD1 aligns across 7 bases. J was trimmed by 1 base and V by 6 bases; bases with no gene match: 6. This CDR3 is 15 amino acids long. Germline assignment: CDR1 MDHEN and CDR2 SYDVKM. CDR3 amino acids: CASRVGGASNQPQHF. The DNA for the CDR3 is TGTGCCAGCAGGGTAGGGGGCGCGAGCAATCAGCCCCAGCATTTT.

The V call is TRBV6-5, the J call TRBJ2-7, with unresolved D. Germline V gene sequence: CDR1 MNHEY, CDR2 SVGAGI. This CDR3 has 13 amino acids. V was pared by 5 bases and J by 5 bases, with 13 bases between. This chain's CDR3 is CASSQNSIHEQYF. The CDR3 DNA sequence: TGTGCCAGCAGTCAAAATAGTATACACGAGCAGTACTTC.

CDR3 amino acids: CASSQGTGRYEQYF. For the CDR3, the DNA is TGTGCCAGCAGCCAAGGGACGGGGAGGTACGAGCAGTACTTC. This chain connects TRBV3-1 (or the pseudogene TRBV3-2) to TRBJ2-7; weak D call: TRBD2 (6 bases). The V and J ends lost 1 base and 4 bases respectively, with 11 bases between them. This CDR3 region has 14 residues. Germline V gene lookup returns CDR1 LGHDT and CDR2 YNNKEL (reference sequence).

This clone was seen a handful of times. The rearrangement joins TRBV7-6 to TRBJ2-2; unclear D gene. The CDR3 consists of 12 residues. V was cut by 5 bases and J by 8 bases, with 9 bases left in between. Germline V gene data show CDR1 as SGHVS and CDR2 as FNYEAQ. This CDR3 is CASSQERGELFF. The CDR3 DNA sequence: TGTGCCAGCAGCCAAGAACGGGGGGAGCTGTTTTTT. The full variable domain, completed using reference TRBV7-6 and TRBJ2-2, is GAGVSQSPRYKVTKRGQDVALRCDPISGHVSLYWYRQALGQGPEFLTYFNYEAQQDKSGLPNDRFSAERPEGSISTLTIQRTEQRDSAMYRCASSQERGELFFGEGSRLTVL.

This clone was counted a single time. This chain connects TRBV18 to TRBJ2-5; the match to TRBD2 covers 8 bases. CDR3 length: 14 amino acids. With 5 bases clipped from V and 4 bases from J, the junction kept 6 bases outside the gene matches. The germline gives CDR1 KGHSH, CDR2 LQKENI. CDR3 nucleotide sequence: TGTGCCAGCTCATCAAGCGGGGGCCCAGAGACCCAGTACTTC. This sequence encodes CASSSSGGPETQYF.

The chain carries TRBV5-6 and TRBJ2-5; D is uncertain. The CDR3 is 16 amino acids. The V gene lost 4 bases and the J gene lost 5 bases, with 21 bases spanning the gap. Germline V gene lookup returns CDR1 SGHDT and CDR2 YYEEEE. CDR3 sequence (DNA): TGTGCCAGCAGCAACCTAGGCGGATGGAAGTTCGAGACCCAGTACTTC. As protein: CASSNLGGWKFETQYF.

This rearrangement joins TRBV30 to TRBJ2-1, with TRBD2 identical over 13 bases. The ends lost 4 bases at V and 5 bases at J; junction bases unmatched: 11. The CDR3 is 17 residues long. Germline CDR1 is GTSNPN and CDR2 is SVGIG (reference sequence). The CDR3 loop is CAWNSGRTSGSHNEQFF. DNA for the CDR3: TGTGCCTGGAATAGCGGGAGGACTAGCGGGAGCCACAATGAGCAGTTCTTC.

The chain couples TRBV11-3 to TRBJ1-2; D gene ambiguous. The CDR3 loop spans 14 amino acids. V was trimmed by 5 bases and J by 4 bases, leaving 14 bases between them. The V gene's germline CDR1 is SGHNT and CDR2 YENEEA. In nucleotides, the CDR3 is TGTGCCAGCAGCCGAGACGGGAGTGGCTATGGCTACACCTTC. Translation: CASSRDGSGYGYTF.

The V gene is TRBV19, the J gene TRBJ1-1; possible D gene TRBD1, 6 bases. The CDR3 consists of 14 residues. CDR1 is LNHDA, CDR2 SQIVND, per germline (reference sequence). V gave up 5 bases and J gave up 7 bases, with 17 bases separating them. The CDR3 region is CASSSLRGADEAFF. For the CDR3, the DNA is TGTGCCAGTAGTTCCCTCAGGGGTGCCGATGAAGCTTTCTTT.

This clone was seen a handful of times. V gene TRBV6-1 combines with J gene TRBJ1-5, with D tentatively TRBD1 (6 bases). The germline V gene encodes CDR1 MNHNS and CDR2 SASEGT. V gave up 3 bases and J gave up 11 bases, with 20 bases separating them. This CDR3 region has 15 residues. The CDR3 sequence is CASSDRRGRQTAQHF. CDR3 coding DNA: TGTGCCAGCAGTGATAGGCGGGGGCGACAAACGGCCCAGCATTTT.

The rearrangement uses TRBV9 and TRBJ1-2; weak D call: TRBD1 (5 bases). The CDR3 length is 15 residues. V lost 4 bases, J lost 4 bases, and 17 bases lay in between. Per germline, CDR1 SGDLS and CDR2 YYNGEE. For the CDR3, the DNA is TGTGCCAGCAGCATCGGCGGGGCTAACCTCTATGGCTACACCTTC. Translation: CASSIGGANLYGYTF.

A few counts support this clone. The gene calls are TRBV30 and TRBJ1-5, with 8 bases matching TRBD1. Looked up from germline, CDR1 is GTSNPN and CDR2 is SVGIG (reference sequence). This CDR3 spans 14 amino acids. Unmatched junction bases numbered 6, after V lost 2 bases and J lost 6 bases. CDR3 bases: TGTGCCTGGAGTTTCCAGGGGGCCGGTCAGCCCCAGCATTTT. Its protein is CAWSFQGAGQPQHF.

The chain has TRBV19 and TRBJ2-7, with a tentative D call TRBD1 (6 bases). The CDR3 is 16 residues long. The germline V gene encodes CDR1 LNHDA and CDR2 SQIVND (reference sequence). V was shortened by 5 bases and J by 0 bases, with 17 bases between the two germline ends. Here the CDR3 reads CASSSTAGTNSYEQYF. The CDR3 DNA reads as TGTGCCAGTAGTTCAACCGCCGGGACAAACTCCTACGAGCAGTACTTC.

The chain uses TRBV10-1 and TRBJ1-4; D gene unclear. The ends were cut back, 6 bases at V and 0 bases at J, with 8 bases in the middle. Looked up from germline, CDR1 is WNHNN and CDR2 is SYGVQD (reference sequence). This CDR3 has 14 amino acids. The CDR3 sequence: CASRRNATNEKLFF. The CDR3 DNA reads TGCGCCAGCAGGAGGAATGCAACTAATGAAAAACTGTTTTTT.

V usage is TRBV9 and J usage is TRBJ1-2, with 8 bases fitting TRBD1. The CDR3 is 13 residues long. Germline V lookup: CDR1 SGDLS, CDR2 YYNGEE. The V gene end was trimmed by 2 bases and the J gene end by 6 bases; junction bases not matched to a gene: 3. The CDR3 nucleotides read TGTGCCAGCAGCGTCGGGACAGGACATGGCTACACCTTC. Its protein product is CASSVGTGHGYTF.

This chain joins TRBV5-6 and TRBJ1-2; maybe TRBD1 (5 bases). The V gene's germline CDR1 is SGHDT and CDR2 YYEEEE. V was pared by 0 bases and J by 7 bases, with 13 bases between. This CDR3 spans 14 amino acids. CDR3 in amino acids: CASSLERQGGGYTF. The CDR3, as DNA: TGTGCCAGCAGCTTGGAGCGCCAGGGTGGTGGCTACACCTTC. Together with reference TRBV5-6 and TRBJ1-2, the CDR3 gives the full variable domain: DAGVTQSPTHLIKTRGQQVTLRCSPKSGHDTVSWYQQALGQGPQFIFQYYEEEERQRGNFPDRFSGHQFPNYSSELNVNALLLGDSALYLCASSLERQGGGYTFGSGTRLTVV.

The chain employs TRBV28 and TRBJ1-1; TRBD1 matches 7 bases. This CDR3 contains 14 residues. The germline V gene encodes CDR1 MDHEN and CDR2 SYDVKM. V lost 5 bases, J lost 4 bases, and 7 bases stayed unmatched. DNA for the CDR3: TGTGCCAGCAGTGCCGAGGGGGCGGGCACTGAAGCTTTCTTT. It encodes CASSAEGAGTEAFF. The whole variable domain, filled in from reference TRBV28 and TRBJ1-1, reads DVKVTQSSRYLVKRTGEKVFLECVQDMDHENMFWYRQDPGLGLRLIYFSYDVKMKEKGDIPEGYSVSREKKERFSLILESASTNQTSMYLCASSAEGAGTEAFFGQGTRLTVV.

V and J are TRBV5-1 and TRBJ2-1; 7 bases are a match to TRBD2. Germline V lookup: CDR1 SGHRS, CDR2 YFSETQ. CDR3 length equals 15 residues. V lost 0 bases to trimming and J lost 7 bases; unmatched junction nucleotides: 7. CDR3 loop: CASSLEGGSRNEQFF. The CDR3, as DNA: TGCGCCAGCAGCTTGGAGGGCGGGAGTAGGAATGAGCAGTTCTTC.

In this sample, this clone turned up once. The rearrangement uses TRBV9 and TRBJ2-3; D may be TRBD1 (5 bases). CDR1 and CDR2 (germline): SGDLS, YYNGEE. Trimming shortened V by 3 bases and J by 6 bases, and 14 bases separated the two germline ends. CDR3 size: 14 residues. CDR3 residues: CASSAGKGSDTQYF. The CDR3 DNA sequence: TGTGCCAGCAGCGCCGGAAAGGGGTCCGATACGCAGTATTTT.

This chain connects TRBV27 to TRBJ1-4, with 9 bases fitting TRBD1. Germline V gene sequence: CDR1 MNHEY, CDR2 SMNVEV (reference sequence). V was clipped by 4 bases and J by 3 bases; unmatched bases: 6. There are 16 residues in the CDR3. This CDR3 is CASSSDRGSSNEKLFF. DNA for the CDR3: TGTGCCAGCAGTTCCGACAGGGGGTCTTCTAATGAAAAACTGTTTTTT.

The chain employs TRBV6-5 and TRBJ2-2; D ambiguous. Per germline, CDR1 MNHEY and CDR2 SVGAGI. The CDR3 totals 14 residues. V was cut by 6 bases and J by 9 bases, with 17 bases left in between. The CDR3 DNA is TGTGCCAGCAGCCCAGTCCCAGGCCGTAGGGAGCTGTTTTTT. It yields the protein CASSPVPGRRELFF.

J is TRBJ1-5 and V is TRBV19, with D unresolved. The CDR3 runs 17 residues. V shed 3 bases and J shed 2 bases, with 17 bases lying between them. Germline values: CDR1 LNHDA, CDR2 SQIVND (reference sequence). CDR3: CASSMAFGVIGNQPQHF. Here the CDR3 DNA reads TGTGCCAGTAGTATGGCCTTCGGGGTTATAGGCAATCAGCCCCAGCATTTT.